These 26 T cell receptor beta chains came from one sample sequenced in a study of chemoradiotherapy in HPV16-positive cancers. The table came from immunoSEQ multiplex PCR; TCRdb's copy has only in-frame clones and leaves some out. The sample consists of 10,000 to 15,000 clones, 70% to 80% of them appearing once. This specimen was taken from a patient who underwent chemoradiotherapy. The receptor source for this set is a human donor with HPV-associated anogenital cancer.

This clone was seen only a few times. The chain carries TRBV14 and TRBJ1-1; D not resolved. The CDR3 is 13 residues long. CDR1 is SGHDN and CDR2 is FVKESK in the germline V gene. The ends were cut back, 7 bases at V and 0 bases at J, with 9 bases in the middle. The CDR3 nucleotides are TGTGCCAGCACCCTGACCGTGAACACTGAAGCTTTCTTT. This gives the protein CASTLTVNTEAFF.

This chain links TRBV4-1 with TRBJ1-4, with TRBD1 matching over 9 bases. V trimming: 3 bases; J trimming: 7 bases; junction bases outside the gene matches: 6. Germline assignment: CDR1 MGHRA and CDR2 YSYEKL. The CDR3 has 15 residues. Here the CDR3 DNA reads TGCGCCAGCAGCCACTTGGGACAGGGTGGTGAAAAACTGTTTTTT. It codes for CASSHLGQGGEKLFF.

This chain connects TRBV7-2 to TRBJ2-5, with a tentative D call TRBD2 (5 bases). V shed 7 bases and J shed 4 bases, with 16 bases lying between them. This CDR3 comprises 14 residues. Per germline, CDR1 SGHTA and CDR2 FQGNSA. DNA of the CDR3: TGTGCCAGCACCTATCCGGGAACCCGAGAGACCCAGTACTTC. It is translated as CASTYPGTRETQYF.

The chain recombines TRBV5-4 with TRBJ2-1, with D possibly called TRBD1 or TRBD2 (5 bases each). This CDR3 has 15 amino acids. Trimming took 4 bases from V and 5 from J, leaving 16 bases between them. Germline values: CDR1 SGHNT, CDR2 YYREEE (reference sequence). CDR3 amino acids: CASSVRETVNNEQFF. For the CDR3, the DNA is TGTGCCAGCAGCGTGAGGGAGACAGTAAACAATGAGCAGTTCTTC.

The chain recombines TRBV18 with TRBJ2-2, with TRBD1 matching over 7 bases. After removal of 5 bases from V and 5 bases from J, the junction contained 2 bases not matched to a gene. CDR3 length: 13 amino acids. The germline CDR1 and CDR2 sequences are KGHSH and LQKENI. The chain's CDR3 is CASSGTATGELFF. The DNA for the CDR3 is TGTGCCAGCTCAGGGACAGCTACCGGGGAGCTGTTTTTT. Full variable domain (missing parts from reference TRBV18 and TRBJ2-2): NAGVMQNPRHLVRRRGQEARLRCSPMKGHSHVYWYRQLPEEGLKFMVYLQKENIIDESGMPKERFSAEFPKEGPSILRIQQVVRGDSAAYFCASSGTATGELFFGEGSRLTVL.

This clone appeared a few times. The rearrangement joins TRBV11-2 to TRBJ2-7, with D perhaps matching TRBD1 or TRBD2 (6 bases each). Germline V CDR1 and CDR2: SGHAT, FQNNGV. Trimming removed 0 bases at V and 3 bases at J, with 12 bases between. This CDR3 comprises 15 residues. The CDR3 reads CASSLETGRFYEQYF. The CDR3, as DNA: TGTGCCAGCAGCTTAGAAACAGGGAGGTTCTACGAGCAGTACTTC.

CDR3 coding DNA: TGTGCCAGCCGGCGGGACATGAACACTGAAGCTTTCTTT. It is translated as CASRRDMNTEAFF. The chain links TRBV5-6 to TRBJ1-1; weak D call: TRBD1 (6 bases). From germline, CDR1 is SGHDT and CDR2 YYEEEE. The CDR3 contains 13 residues. V shed 7 bases and J shed 0 bases, with 10 bases lying between them.

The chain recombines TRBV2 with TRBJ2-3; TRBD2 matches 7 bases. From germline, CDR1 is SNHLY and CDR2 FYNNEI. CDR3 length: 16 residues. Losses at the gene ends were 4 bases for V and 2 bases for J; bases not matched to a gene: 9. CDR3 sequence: CASSGSASGYTDTQYF. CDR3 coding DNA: TGTGCCAGCAGTGGAAGCGCTAGCGGTTACACAGATACGCAGTATTTT. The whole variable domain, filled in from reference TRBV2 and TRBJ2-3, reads EPEVTQTPSHQVTQMGQEVILRCVPISNHLYFYWYRQILGQKVEFLVSFYNNEISEKSEIFDDQFSVERPDGSNFTLKIRSTKLEDSAMYFCASSGSASGYTDTQYFGPGTRLTVL.

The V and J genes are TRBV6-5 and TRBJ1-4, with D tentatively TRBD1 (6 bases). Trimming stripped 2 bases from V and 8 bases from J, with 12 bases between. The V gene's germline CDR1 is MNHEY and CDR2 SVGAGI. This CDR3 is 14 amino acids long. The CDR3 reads CASSYGRGREKLFF. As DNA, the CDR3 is TGTGCCAGCAGTTACGGCAGGGGACGCGAAAAACTGTTTTTT.

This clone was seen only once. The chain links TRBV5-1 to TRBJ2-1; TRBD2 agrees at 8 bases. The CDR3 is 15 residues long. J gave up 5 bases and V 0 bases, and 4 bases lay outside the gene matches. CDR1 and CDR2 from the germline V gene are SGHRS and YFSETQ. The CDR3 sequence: CASSLDSGAHNEQFF. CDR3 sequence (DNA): TGCGCCAGCAGCTTGGATAGCGGGGCCCACAATGAGCAGTTCTTC.

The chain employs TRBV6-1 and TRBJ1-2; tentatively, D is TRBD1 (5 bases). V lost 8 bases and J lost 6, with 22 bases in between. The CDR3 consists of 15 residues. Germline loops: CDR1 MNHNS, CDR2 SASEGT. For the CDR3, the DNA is TGTGCCAGCGGACTCCTTGTTGGTCAGGGCCATGGCTACACCTTC. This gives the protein CASGLLVGQGHGYTF.

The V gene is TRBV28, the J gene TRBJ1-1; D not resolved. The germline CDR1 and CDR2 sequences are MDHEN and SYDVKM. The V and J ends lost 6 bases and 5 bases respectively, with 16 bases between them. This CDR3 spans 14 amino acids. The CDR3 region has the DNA TGTGCCAGCAGGCGGGCCCCGGCGGTGACTGAAGCTTTCTTT. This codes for CASRRAPAVTEAFF.

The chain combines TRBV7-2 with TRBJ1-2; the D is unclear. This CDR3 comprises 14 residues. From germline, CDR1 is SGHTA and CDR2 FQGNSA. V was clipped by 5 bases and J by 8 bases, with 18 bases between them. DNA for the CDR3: TGTGCCAGCAGCCCTGCTGGCAGTCCCTTCGGCTACACCTTC. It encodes CASSPAGSPFGYTF.

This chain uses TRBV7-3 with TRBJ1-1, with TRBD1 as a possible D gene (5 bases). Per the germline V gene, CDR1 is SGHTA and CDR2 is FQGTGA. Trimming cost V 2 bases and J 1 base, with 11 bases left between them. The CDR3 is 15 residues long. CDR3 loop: CASSLQAGTNTEAFF. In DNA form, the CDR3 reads TGTGCCAGCAGCTTACAGGCAGGGACGAACACTGAAGCTTTCTTT.

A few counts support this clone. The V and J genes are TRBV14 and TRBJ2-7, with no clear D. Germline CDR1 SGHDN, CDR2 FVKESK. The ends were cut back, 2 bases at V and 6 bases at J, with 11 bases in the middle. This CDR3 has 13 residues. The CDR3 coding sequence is TGTGCCAGCAGCCAAACTTACAGCTCCGAGCAGTACTTC. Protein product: CASSQTYSSEQYF.

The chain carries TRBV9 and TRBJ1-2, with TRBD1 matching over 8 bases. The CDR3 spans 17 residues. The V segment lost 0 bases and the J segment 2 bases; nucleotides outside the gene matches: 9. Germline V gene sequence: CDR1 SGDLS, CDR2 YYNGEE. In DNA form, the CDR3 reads TGTGCCAGCAGCGTAGGTCTTGAACAGGGGGGAAACTATGGCTACACCTTC. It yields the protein CASSVGLEQGGNYGYTF.

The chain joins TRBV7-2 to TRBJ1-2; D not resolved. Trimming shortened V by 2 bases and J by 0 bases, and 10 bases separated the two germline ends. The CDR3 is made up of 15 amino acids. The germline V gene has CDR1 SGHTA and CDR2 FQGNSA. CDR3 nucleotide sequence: TGTGCCAGCAGCTTAATGGGATCGACTAACTATGGCTACACCTTC. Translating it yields CASSLMGSTNYGYTF.

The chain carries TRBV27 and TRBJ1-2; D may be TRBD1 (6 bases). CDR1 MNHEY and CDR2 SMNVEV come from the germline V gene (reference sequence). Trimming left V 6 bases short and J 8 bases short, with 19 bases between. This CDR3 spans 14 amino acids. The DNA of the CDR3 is TGTGCCAGCAGGGACGTTGGCAGGGGCCCCGGCTACACCTTC. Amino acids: CASRDVGRGPGYTF.

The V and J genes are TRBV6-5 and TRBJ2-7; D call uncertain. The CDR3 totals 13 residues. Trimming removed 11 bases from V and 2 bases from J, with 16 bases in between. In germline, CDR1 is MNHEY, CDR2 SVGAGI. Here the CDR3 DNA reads TGTGCCGCTAGAGAGGAAGCAACCTACGAGCAGTACTTC. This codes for CAAREEATYEQYF.

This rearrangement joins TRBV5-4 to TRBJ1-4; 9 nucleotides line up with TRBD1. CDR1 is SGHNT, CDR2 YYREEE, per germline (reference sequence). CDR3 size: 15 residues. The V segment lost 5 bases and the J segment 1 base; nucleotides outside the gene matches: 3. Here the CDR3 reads CASRRQGGTNEKLFF. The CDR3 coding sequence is TGTGCCAGCAGGCGACAGGGGGGAACTAATGAAAAACTGTTTTTT.

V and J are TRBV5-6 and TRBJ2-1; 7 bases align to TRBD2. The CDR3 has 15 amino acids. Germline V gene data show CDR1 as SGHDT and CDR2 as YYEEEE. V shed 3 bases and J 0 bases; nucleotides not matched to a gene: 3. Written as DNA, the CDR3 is TGTGCCAGCAGCTCCCGGGAGGTCTCCTACAATGAGCAGTTCTTC. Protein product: CASSSREVSYNEQFF. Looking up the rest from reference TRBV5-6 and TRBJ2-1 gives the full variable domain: DAGVTQSPTHLIKTRGQQVTLRCSPKSGHDTVSWYQQALGQGPQFIFQYYEEEERQRGNFPDRFSGHQFPNYSSELNVNALLLGDSALYLCASSSREVSYNEQFFGPGTRLTVL.

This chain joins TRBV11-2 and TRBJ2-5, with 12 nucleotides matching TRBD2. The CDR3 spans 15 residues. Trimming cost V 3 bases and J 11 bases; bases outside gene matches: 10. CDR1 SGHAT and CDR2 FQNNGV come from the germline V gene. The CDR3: CASSFSLAGGQEQYF. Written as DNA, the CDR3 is TGTGCCAGCAGCTTCTCACTAGCGGGAGGTCAGGAGCAGTACTTC.

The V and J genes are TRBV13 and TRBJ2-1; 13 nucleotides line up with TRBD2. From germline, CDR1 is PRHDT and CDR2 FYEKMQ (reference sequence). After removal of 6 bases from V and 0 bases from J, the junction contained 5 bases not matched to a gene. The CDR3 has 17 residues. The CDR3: CASRRLAGGSSYNEQFF. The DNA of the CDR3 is TGTGCCAGCAGGCGACTAGCGGGGGGTAGCTCCTACAATGAGCAGTTCTTC.

The CDR3 nucleotides are TGTGCCAGCAGTTTTGATAGGGTGGATGAGCAGTTCTTC. It translates to CASSFDRVDEQFF. The chain couples TRBV28 to TRBJ2-1; D gene unclear. The CDR3 runs to 13 residues. Germline CDR1 and CDR2: MDHEN and SYDVKM. Between the trimmed V and J ends, which lost 3 bases and 8 bases, there was a span of 11 bases.

CDR3 nucleotide sequence: TGTGCCAGCAGCGACCCTCTAGCGGAACAACAGTACTTC. Protein product: CASSDPLAEQQYF. The chain has TRBV2 and TRBJ2-7; 7 positions agree with TRBD2. From germline, CDR1 is SNHLY and CDR2 FYNNEI. With V trimmed by 6 bases and J by 10 bases, 12 bases remained unmatched. This CDR3 has 13 amino acids.

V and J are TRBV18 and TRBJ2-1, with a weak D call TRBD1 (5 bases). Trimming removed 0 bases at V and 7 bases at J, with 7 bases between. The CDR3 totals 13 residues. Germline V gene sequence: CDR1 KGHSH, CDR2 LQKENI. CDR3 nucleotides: TGTGCCAGCTCACCACCGGGGCAGAATGAGCAGTTCTTC. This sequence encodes CASSPPGQNEQFF.